This paragraph covers one TCR beta chain sequence. This clonotype was seen more than once but under ten times. Its antigen remains undetermined. One base away there is no much larger clone; base qualities are not given. CDR1 is given as DFQATT and CDR2 as SNEGSKA, both from the germline V gene (reference sequence). The CDR3 holds 12 amino acids from the cysteine to the phenylalanine. Of all the DNA, just the CDR3 is kept, 36 bases in frame from base 1. Trimming leaves V shorter by 6 bases and J shorter by 4 bases, with the junction holding 3 bases beyond the gene matches. These data are taken from a study of T cell repertoires in cytomegalovirus infection (dated by TCRdb to about 2019). General notes on the study: Donor HLA type was relevant to the analysis, as public TCR beta signatures indicated carriage of CMV infection together with the matching HLA type. Here is what the overall study found, with its caveats: In both this cohort and an independent cohort of 350 or so donors, the cumulative frequency of public TCR beta family members distinguished carriers of CMV infection plus the relevant HLA type. The ex vivo response was dominated by HLA-C-restricted CMV-specific TCR beta clonotypes, and the single most frequent clonotype in two of eight donors was supplied by these HLA-C-restricted clonotypes.

The data were produced on an Illumina HiSeq 1500. The public reads were run again by TCRdb, first through fastp at Q25 and then through MiXCR, and only productive beta chains were kept. Entries that share a CDR3 protein sequence are merged under the most common genes and DNA. The sample table lists approximately 500,000 distinct CDR3 sequences, about 17% of them with a count of one. Together, the top ten hold roughly 25% of the sample. This receptor was taken from a human donor in good health (CMV status not recorded). Some clones in this sample may be carry-over from other donors' samples. The chain is encoded by TRBV20-1 joined to TRBJ1-2, and 9 junction bases match TRBD1. Material for sequencing was CD8+ T cells from PBMCs. The CDR3 sequence is CSARDRAYGYTF. The nucleotide sequence reads as follows: TGCAGTGCCCGGGACAGGGCCTATGGCTACACCTTC.